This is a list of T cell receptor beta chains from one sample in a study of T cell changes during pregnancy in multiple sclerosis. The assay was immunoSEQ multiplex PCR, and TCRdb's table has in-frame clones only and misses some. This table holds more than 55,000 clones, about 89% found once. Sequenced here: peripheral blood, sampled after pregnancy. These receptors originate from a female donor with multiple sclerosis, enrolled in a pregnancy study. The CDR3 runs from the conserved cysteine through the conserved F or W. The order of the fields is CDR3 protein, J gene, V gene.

CASAATGETQYF	TRBJ2-5	TRBV6-5
CASSLLSAGQPQHF	TRBJ1-5	TRBV28
CASSTGVPIKQLFF	TRBJ1-1	TRBV5-1
CAISEAGDYNEQFF	TRBJ2-1	TRBV10-3
CASSLQPTADNSPLHF	TRBJ1-6	TRBV5-1
CASSSNRGRGETQYF	TRBJ2-5	TRBV7-2
CASSAVEKLFF	TRBJ1-4	TRBV25-1
CAITWGGPNTEAFF	TRBJ1-1	TRBV28
CSVRGPLGNDYGYTF	TRBJ1-2	TRBV29-1
CASSSLAGGADTQYF	TRBJ2-3	TRBV5-1
CASSVRDLRAGELFF	TRBJ2-2	TRBV9
CASSLGQGSADTQYF	TRBJ2-3	TRBV5-1
CASKRQNYGYTF	TRBJ1-2	TRBV9
CASSQDRMNTEAFF	TRBJ1-1	TRBV4-1
CAWSTGTGDQPQHF	TRBJ1-5	TRBV30